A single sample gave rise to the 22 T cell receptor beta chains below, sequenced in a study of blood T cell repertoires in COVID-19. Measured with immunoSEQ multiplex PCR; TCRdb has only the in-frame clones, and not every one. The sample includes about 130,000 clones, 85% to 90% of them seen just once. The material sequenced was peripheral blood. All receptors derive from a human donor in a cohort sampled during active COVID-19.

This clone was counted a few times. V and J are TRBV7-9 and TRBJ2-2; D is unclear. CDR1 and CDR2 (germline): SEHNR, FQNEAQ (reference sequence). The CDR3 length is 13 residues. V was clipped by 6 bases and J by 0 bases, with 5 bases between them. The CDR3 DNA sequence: TGTGCCAGCAGTTCCACGAACACCGGGGAGCTGTTTTTT. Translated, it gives CASSSTNTGELFF.

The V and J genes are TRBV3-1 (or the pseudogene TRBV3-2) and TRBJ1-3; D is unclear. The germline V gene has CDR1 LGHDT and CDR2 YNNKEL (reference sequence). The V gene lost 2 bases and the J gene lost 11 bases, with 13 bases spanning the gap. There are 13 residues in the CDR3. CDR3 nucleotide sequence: TGTGCCAGCAGCCAACCCATGGACTCCCCCATATATTTT. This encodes CASSQPMDSPIYF.

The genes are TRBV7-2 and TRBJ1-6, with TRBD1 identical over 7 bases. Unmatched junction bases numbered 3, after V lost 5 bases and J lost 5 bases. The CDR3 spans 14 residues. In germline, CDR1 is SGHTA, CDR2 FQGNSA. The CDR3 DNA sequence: TGTGCCAGCAGCACCGGGACAGATAATTCACCCCTCCACTTT. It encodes CASSTGTDNSPLHF.

The CDR3 nucleotides read TGTGCCAGCAGCGTAGTAACTAGCGGGGGGGCCGAGTCCTACAATGAGCAGTTCTTC. Residues: CASSVVTSGGAESYNEQFF. This sequence joins TRBV9 and TRBJ2-1; 13 nucleotides line up with TRBD2. In germline, CDR1 is SGDLS, CDR2 YYNGEE. The CDR3 extends over 19 amino acids. The ends lost 0 bases at V and 1 base at J; junction bases unmatched: 7. The full variable domain, its missing parts supplied by reference TRBV9 and TRBJ2-1, is DSGVTQTPKHLITATGQRVTLRCSPRSGDLSVYWYQQSLDQGLQFLIQYYNGEERAKGNILERFSAQQFPDLHSELNLSSLELGDSALYFCASSVVTSGGAESYNEQFFGPGTRLTVL.

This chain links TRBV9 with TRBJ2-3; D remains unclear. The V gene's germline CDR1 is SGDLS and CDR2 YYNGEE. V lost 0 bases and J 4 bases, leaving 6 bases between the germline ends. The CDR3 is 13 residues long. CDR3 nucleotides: TGTGCCAGCAGCGTAGGGGCACCAGATACGCAGTATTTT. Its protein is CASSVGAPDTQYF.

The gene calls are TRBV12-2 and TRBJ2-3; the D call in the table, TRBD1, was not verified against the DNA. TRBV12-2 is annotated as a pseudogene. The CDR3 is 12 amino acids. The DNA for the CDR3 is TGTCCCGAGACAGGGCGGACAGATACGCAGTATTTT. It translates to CPETGRTDTQYF.

The CDR3 nucleotides read TGTGCCAGTAGTAACAGGGGGAAAACCGGGGAGCTGTTTTTT. Translation gives CASSNRGKTGELFF. The chain has TRBV19 and TRBJ2-2; 8 bases map to TRBD1. Trimming removed 4 bases from V and 5 bases from J; junction bases left unmatched: 3. CDR1 and CDR2 from the germline V gene are LNHDA and SQIVND (reference sequence). The CDR3 runs to 14 residues.

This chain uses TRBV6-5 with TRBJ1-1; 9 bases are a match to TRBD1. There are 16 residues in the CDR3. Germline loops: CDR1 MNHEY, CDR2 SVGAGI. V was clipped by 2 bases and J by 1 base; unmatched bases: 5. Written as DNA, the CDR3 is TGTGCCAGCAGTTACGGGACAGGGATTGGGAACACTGAAGCTTTCTTT. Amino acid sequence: CASSYGTGIGNTEAFF.

CDR3 sequence reads: CATSETDREQFF. The DNA of the CDR3 is TGTGCCACCAGTGAGACAGACAGGGAGCAGTTCTTC. This chain connects TRBV24-1 to TRBJ2-1, with D possibly matching TRBD1 (6 bases). Trimming removed 4 bases from V and 10 bases from J, with 10 bases in between. CDR3 size: 12 residues. The germline V gene has CDR1 KGHDR and CDR2 SFDVKD.

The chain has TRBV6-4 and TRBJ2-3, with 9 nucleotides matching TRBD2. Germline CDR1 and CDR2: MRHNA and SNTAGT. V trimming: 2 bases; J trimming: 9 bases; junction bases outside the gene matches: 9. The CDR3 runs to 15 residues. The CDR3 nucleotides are TGTGCCAGCAGTGACGATGCGGGAGGGCCGCGGACGCAGTATTTT. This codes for CASSDDAGGPRTQYF.

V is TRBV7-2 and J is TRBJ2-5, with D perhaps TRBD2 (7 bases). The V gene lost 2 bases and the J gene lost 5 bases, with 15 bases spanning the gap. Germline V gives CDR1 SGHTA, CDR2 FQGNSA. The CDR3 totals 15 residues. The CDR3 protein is CASSLSGGGVETQYF. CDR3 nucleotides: TGTGCCAGCAGCTTATCGGGGGGCGGGGTGGAGACCCAGTACTTC. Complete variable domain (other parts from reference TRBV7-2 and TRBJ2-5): GAGVSQSPSNKVTEKGKDVELRCDPISGHTALYWYRQSLGQGLEFLIYFQGNSAPDKSGLPSDRFSAERTGGSVSTLTIQRTQQEDSAVYLCASSLSGGGVETQYFGPGTRLLVL.

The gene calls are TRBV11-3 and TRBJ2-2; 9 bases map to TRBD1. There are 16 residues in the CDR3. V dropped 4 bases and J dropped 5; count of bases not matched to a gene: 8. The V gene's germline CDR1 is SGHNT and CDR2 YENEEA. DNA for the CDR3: TGTGCCAGCAGCTCCAACAGGGGGCTTCGAACCGGGGAGCTGTTTTTT. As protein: CASSSNRGLRTGELFF.

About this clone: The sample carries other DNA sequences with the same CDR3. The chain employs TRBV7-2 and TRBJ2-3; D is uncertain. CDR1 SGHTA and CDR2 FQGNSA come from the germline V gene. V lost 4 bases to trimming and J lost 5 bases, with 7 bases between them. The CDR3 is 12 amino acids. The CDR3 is CASSSRGDTQYF. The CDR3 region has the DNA TGTGCCAGCAGCTCCCGAGGAGATACGCAGTATTTT.

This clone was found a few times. The CDR3 sequence: CASSFDINREAFF. The CDR3 DNA reads as TGCGCCAGCAGTTTTGACATCAATAGGGAAGCTTTCTTT. The chain employs TRBV10-1 and TRBJ1-1; D is unclear. Trimming shortened V by 5 bases and J by 8 bases, and 15 bases separated the two germline ends. Looked up from germline, CDR1 is WNHNN and CDR2 is SYGVQD (reference sequence). This CDR3 region has 13 residues.

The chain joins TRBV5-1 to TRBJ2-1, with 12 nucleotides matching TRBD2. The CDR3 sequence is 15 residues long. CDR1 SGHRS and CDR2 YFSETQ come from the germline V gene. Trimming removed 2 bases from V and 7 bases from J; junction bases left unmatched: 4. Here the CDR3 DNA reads TGCGCCAGCAGCTTACTAGCGGGAGGTCTTAATGAGCAGTTCTTC. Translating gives CASSLLAGGLNEQFF.

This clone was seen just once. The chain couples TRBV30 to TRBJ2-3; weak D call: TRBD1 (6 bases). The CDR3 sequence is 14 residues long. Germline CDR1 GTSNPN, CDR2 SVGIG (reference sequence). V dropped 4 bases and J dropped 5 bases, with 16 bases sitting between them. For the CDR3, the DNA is TGTGCCTGGAATTTAAGGGGGATTGGAGATACGCAGTATTTT. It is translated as CAWNLRGIGDTQYF.

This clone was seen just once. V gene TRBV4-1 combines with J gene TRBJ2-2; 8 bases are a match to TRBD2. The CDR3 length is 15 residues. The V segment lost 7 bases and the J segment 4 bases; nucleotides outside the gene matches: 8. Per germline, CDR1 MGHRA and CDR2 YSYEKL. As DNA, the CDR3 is TGCGCCAGCAACAGGGCAGCGGGAGTCACCGGGGAGCTGTTTTTT. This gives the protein CASNRAAGVTGELFF.

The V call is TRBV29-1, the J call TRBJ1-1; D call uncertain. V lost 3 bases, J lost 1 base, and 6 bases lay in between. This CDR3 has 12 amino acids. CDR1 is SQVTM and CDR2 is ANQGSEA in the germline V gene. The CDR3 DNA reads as TGCAGCGTTGAGCGGGGGAACACTGAAGCTTTCTTT. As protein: CSVERGNTEAFF.

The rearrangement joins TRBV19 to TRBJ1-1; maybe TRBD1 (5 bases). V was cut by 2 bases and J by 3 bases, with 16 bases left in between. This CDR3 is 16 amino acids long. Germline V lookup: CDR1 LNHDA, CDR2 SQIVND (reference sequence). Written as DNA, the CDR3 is TGTGCCAGTAGTATATTGGTGGGGCGGGGTGACACTGAAGCTTTCTTT. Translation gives CASSILVGRGDTEAFF.

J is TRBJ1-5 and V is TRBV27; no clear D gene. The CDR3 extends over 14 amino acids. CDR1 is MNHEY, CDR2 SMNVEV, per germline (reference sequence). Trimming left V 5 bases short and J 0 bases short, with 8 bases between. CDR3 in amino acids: CASSVTDSNQPQHF. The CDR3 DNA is TGTGCCAGCAGTGTTACAGATAGCAATCAGCCCCAGCATTTT.

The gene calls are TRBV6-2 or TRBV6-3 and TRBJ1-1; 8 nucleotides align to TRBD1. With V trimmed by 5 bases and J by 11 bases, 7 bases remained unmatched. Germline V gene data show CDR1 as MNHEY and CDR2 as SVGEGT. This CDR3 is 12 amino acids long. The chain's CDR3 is CASSLDRAVAFF. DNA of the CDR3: TGTGCCAGCAGTCTGGACAGGGCGGTGGCTTTCTTT.

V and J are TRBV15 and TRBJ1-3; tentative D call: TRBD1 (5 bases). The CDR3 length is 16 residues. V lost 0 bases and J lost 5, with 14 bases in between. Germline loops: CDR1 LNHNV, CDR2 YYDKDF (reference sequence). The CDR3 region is CATSRDGAVGRNTIYF. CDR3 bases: TGTGCCACCAGCAGAGATGGGGCAGTGGGGAGAAACACCATATATTTT.